This T cell receptor (beta chain) was captured by sequencing in a study of blood T cell repertoires in COVID-19 (dated by TCRdb to between 2020 and 2021). With regard to the full study: Samples covering the acute and convalescent phases of COVID-19 were provided by collaborators in the United States, Italy and Spain. The samples were drawn from two sources: the first 160 participants of the ongoing ImmuneRACE study, and over 950 subjects contributed by 6 global collaborators. The repertoires were released in a freely available public database intended as a resource for research on the immune response to SARS-CoV-2. The material from the prospective study consisted of cDNA or gDNA derived from T cells, B-cell-depleted T cells, or PBMCs. The dataset comprised deeply sampled blood TCRbeta repertoires from subjects exposed to, actively infected with, or recovered from COVID-19. Nearly every sample came with metadata listing a de-identified subject ID, COVID-19 status, age in years and sex. Where available, HLA class I and class II types were taken from metadata supplied by the sample provider and were not determined by assay-based typing. What the work shows at the level of the full study, not this receptor alone: The quantity of clinical and demographic metadata differed by source and by participant and was supplied without curation.

TCRbeta CDR3 regions were amplified from genomic DNA using the immunoSEQ Assay, a bias-controlled multiplex PCR. For the original study's pipeline: The number of nucleated cells in each sample was estimated by amplification of reference gene primers within the assay. To quantify the absolute abundance of each unique TCRbeta CDR3 rearrangement, sequence reads were collapsed and filtered. For each sample, productive Simpson clonality was calculated as the square root of Simpson's diversity index across productive rearrangements. Drawn from immuneACCESS, this table holds only the in-frame rearrangements with V and J called that TCRdb kept. Clones are partly lost; checked studies trace under half to an unresolved V gene and leave the rest unexplained. That table is the source of V, J and clone size, and D and trimming were worked out from the DNA. The sample records 170,000 or so clones, approximately 81% of which are singletons. The ten top clones hold 11% to 15% of the sample.

The collaborating institutions used their own protocols to collect whole blood in K2EDTA tubes. For TCRbeta analysis, collaborators shipped samples as frozen whole blood, isolated PBMCs, or DNA extracted from either of those sample types. Trimming leaves V shorter by 3 bases and J shorter by 4 bases, with the junction holding 12 bases beyond the gene matches. The CDR3 contains 18 residues, cysteine and phenylalanine counted. Only the CDR3 DNA stays, 54 bases, in frame from base 1. CDR1 is given as MGHRA and CDR2 as YSYEKL, both from the germline V gene. With respect to this clone: This receptor's antigen is unknown. No much larger clonotype is one base removed from it; base qualities were not supplied.

The TCR was taken from a man aged 18 to 30 with active or convalescent COVID-19. Sample: peripheral blood. The chain couples TRBV4-1 to TRBJ1-6, with 7 middle bases fitting TRBD1. The nucleotide sequence reads as follows: TGCGCCAGCAGCCACCGGGGGAGGACAGGAGATTATAATTCACCCCTCCACTTT. It translates to CASSHRGRTGDYNSPLHF.